Shown below are 9 T cell receptor beta chains from a single sample sequenced in a study of T-cell memory formation after mild COVID-19 (dated by TCRdb to about 2021). The library came from 5' RACE. Sequencing took place on an Illumina NovaSeq 6000. TCRdb reprocessing: public reads trimmed at Q25 with fastp, clones called with MiXCR, in-frame beta chains kept. Every distinct CDR3 protein forms one entry, paired with its most common genes and DNA. The sample table holds about 150,000 distinct CDR3 sequences, of which 14% were seen once. Of the sample, roughly 15% is held by the ten largest clones. The specimen sequenced was PBMCs or a T cell subset sorted from them (not recorded which). The source is an adult woman who had mild COVID-19 (a few samples of this study predate the infection). The sample titles of this study are shuffled in the database, so cell type and time point are left out; the donor was told from shared clones.

The DNA of the CDR3 is TGCAGTGCTAGAATCCCTGGGGGTGTCTCTGAACTGTTTTTT. The encoded protein is CSARIPGGVSELFF. The rearrangement links TRBV20-1 to TRBJ1-4; tentatively, D is TRBD1 (5 bases). Germline lookup yields CDR1 DFQATT and CDR2 SNEGSKA (reference sequence). This CDR3 is 14 amino acids long. Trimming took off 2 bases at V and 12 bases at J, with 19 bases between the two ends.

This chain joins TRBV27 and TRBJ2-7, with 11 bases identical to TRBD1. Germline CDR1 MNHEY, CDR2 SMNVEV (reference sequence). The CDR3 is 15 residues long. With 2 bases clipped from V and 6 bases from J, the junction kept 6 bases outside the gene matches. This CDR3 reads CASSLTGQGVGEQYF. The CDR3 nucleotides are TGTGCCAGCAGTTTAACGGGACAGGGGGTGGGCGAGCAGTACTTC.

A few counts support this clonotype. The V gene is TRBV5-1, the J gene TRBJ2-3; unclear D gene. V was shortened by 0 bases and J by 4 bases, with 12 bases between the two germline ends. Looked up from germline, CDR1 is SGHRS and CDR2 is YFSETQ. The CDR3 consists of 15 residues. The CDR3 coding sequence is TGCGCCAGCAGCTTGGGCCCTACAGCCGCAGATACGCAGTATTTT. Protein: CASSLGPTAADTQYF.

A few counts support this clonotype. This chain joins TRBV5-6 and TRBJ2-7, with 11 bases fitting TRBD1. Germline V gives CDR1 SGHDT, CDR2 YYEEEE. The J segment lost 4 bases and the V segment lost 4 bases, leaving 10 bases of the junction unmatched. The CDR3 runs 16 residues. The CDR3 here is CASSRYFRDRGYEQYF. The DNA for the CDR3 is TGTGCCAGCAGCAGATACTTCCGGGACAGGGGGTACGAGCAGTACTTC.

This clonotype was picked up a small number of times. The rearrangement uses TRBV9 and TRBJ2-7, with 9 bases fitting TRBD1. Germline-derived CDR1 and CDR2 are SGDLS and YYNGEE. The length of the CDR3 is 16 residues. Trimming at V came to 2 bases and at J to 4 bases, leaving 10 bases not matched to a gene. The CDR3 DNA reads TGTGCCAGCAGCGTTACCGTGACAGGGGGTTTTTACGAGCAGTACTTC. Protein: CASSVTVTGGFYEQYF.

This clonotype appeared a few times. The chain employs TRBV28 and TRBJ2-7; D perhaps matches TRBD1 (6 bases). The germline V gene has CDR1 MDHEN and CDR2 SYDVKM. The CDR3 has 15 amino acids. V dropped 3 bases and J dropped 9 bases, with 21 bases sitting between them. This CDR3 is CASSFYGQTVGRQYF. The CDR3 DNA reads TGTGCCAGCAGTTTTTACGGACAGACAGTAGGCCGGCAGTACTTC.

This chain joins TRBV6-6 and TRBJ2-1; TRBD2 matches 9 bases. The CDR3 contains 13 residues. The V segment lost 5 bases and the J segment 9 bases; nucleotides outside the gene matches: 5. Germline V gene data show CDR1 as MNHNY and CDR2 as SVGAGI (reference sequence). Written as DNA, the CDR3 is TGTGCCAGCAGTGACGCGGGGGGGAGTGAGCAGTTCTTC. This codes for CASSDAGGSEQFF.

This clonotype was seen more than once but under ten times. This chain joins TRBV9 and TRBJ2-1, with D unresolved. Germline V gives CDR1 SGDLS, CDR2 YYNGEE. The V end lost 3 bases, the J end lost 0 bases, and 13 bases lay between the germline ends. The CDR3 sequence is 16 residues long. CDR3 DNA: TGTGCCAGCAGCGACCCTACTACGAGCTCCTACAATGAGCAGTTCTTC. Protein product: CASSDPTTSSYNEQFF.

This chain links TRBV18 with TRBJ2-7, with TRBD2 identical over 7 bases. Germline CDR1 and CDR2: KGHSH and LQKENI. V gave up 0 bases and J gave up 2 bases; unmatched junction bases: 1. The CDR3 consists of 14 residues. The CDR3 loop is CASSPPAGAYEQYF. CDR3 nucleotides: TGTGCCAGCTCACCACCGGCGGGGGCCTACGAGCAGTACTTC.